The sample holds one count of the clone carrying this T cell receptor (beta chain). This sample was taken from a study of T cells of healthy individuals. From the 5' RACE reads, TCRdb called clonotypes with MiXCR, one entry per CDR3 protein. The sample holds 90,000 to 100,000 distinct CDR3 sequences; around 17% are singletons and the top ten take under 7.5%. The CDR3 runs 14 residues. Trimming took 4 bases from V and 3 from J, leaving 10 bases between them. Germline CDR1 reads MNHEY; CDR2 reads SVGAGI. The J gene is TRBJ1-3, the V gene TRBV6-5, with no clear D. The clonotype was recovered from a human donor in good health. CDR3 amino acids: CASSLGINGNTIYF. The CDR3 DNA is TGTGCCAGCAGTTTAGGTATAAATGGAAACACCATATATTTT.